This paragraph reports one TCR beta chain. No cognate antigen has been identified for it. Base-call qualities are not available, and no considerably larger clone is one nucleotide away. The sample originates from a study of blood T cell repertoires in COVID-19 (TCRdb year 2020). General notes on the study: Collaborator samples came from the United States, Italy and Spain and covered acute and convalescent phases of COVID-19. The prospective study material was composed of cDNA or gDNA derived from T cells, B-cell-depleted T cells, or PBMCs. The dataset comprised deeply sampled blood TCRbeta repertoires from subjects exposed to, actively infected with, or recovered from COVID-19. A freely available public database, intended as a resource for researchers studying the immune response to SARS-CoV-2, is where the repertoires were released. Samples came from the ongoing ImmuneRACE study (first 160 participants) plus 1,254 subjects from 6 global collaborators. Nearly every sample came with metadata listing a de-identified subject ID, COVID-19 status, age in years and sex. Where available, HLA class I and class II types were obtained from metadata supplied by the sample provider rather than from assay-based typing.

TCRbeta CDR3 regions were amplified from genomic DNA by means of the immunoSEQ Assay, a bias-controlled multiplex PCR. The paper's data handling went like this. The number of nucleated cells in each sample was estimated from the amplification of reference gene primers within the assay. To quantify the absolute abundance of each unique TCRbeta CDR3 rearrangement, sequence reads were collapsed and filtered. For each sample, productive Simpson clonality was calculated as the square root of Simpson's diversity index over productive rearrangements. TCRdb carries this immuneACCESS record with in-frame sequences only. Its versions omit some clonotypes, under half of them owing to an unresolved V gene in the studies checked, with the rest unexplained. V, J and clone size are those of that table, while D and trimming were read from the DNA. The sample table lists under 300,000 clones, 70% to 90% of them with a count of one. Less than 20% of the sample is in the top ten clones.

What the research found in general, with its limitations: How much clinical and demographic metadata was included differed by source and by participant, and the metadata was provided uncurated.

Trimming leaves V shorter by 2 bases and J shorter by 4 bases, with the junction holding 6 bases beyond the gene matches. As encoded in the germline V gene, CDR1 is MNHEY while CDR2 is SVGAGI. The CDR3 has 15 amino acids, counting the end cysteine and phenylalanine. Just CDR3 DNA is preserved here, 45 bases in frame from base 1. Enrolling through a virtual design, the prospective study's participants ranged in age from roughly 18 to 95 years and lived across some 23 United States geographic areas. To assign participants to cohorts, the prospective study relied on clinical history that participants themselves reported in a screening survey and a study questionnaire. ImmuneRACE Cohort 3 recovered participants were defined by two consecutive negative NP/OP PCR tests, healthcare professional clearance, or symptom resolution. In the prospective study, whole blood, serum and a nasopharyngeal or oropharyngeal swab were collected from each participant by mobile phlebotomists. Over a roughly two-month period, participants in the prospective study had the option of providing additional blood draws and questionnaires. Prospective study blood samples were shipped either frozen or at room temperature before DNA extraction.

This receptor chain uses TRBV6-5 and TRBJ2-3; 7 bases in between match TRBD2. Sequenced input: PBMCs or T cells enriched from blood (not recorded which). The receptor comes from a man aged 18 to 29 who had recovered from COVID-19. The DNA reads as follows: TGTGCCAGCAGTTACGGGGGAGGGTCCGCAGATACGCAGTATTTT. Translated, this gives CASSYGGGSADTQYF.